This is a list of T cell receptor beta chains from one sample in a study of Graves' ophthalmopathy and Graves' hyperthyroidism. Each CDR3 protein is one row after TCRdb ran MiXCR on the multiplex PCR reads. The sample contains 400,000 to 450,000 distinct CDR3 sequences, approximately 21% of which appear only once. Material: peripheral blood. The receptors originated from a woman between 18 and 29 years old with stable Graves' hyperthyroidism. CDR3s leave out the opening cysteine and the closing phenylalanine or tryptophan. The D gene is left open where the match is weak. The size field is filled for only some rows; it gives once, few, many or a size class.

V	J	size	D	CDR3
TRBV6-5	TRBJ1-1	many	.	ASNRGRVNTEAF
TRBV24-1	TRBJ1-5	many	.	ATSDGSNQPQH
TRBV2	TRBJ1-2	many	TRBD1	ASSEAVKQGANYGYT
TRBV12-3/TRBV12-4	TRBJ1-1	.	.	ASRRTDSTEAF
TRBV25-1	TRBJ2-7	many	TRBD2	ASSAVGLAGSYEQY
TRBV11-2	TRBJ1-5	.	.	ASSLLGQEGIGHQPQH
TRBV7-9	TRBJ2-5	many	.	ASSPWGWGETQY
TRBV6-1	TRBJ1-2	once	.	ARGRGYGYT
TRBV2	TRBJ2-5	.	TRBD2	ASSDGSGGGETQY
TRBV29-1	TRBJ1-2	many	.	SVGSGGVLVGYT
TRBV11-2	TRBJ2-7	few	.	ASSLGEWGGSYEQY
TRBV7-9	TRBJ2-7	many	.	ASSVSGGAFEQY
TRBV12-3/TRBV12-4	TRBJ2-5	.	.	AHGRETQY
TRBV2	TRBJ2-5	many	TRBD2	ASSFGGGTQETQY
TRBV28	TRBJ1-2	many	.	ASSWRNYGYT
TRBV6-5	TRBJ2-7	many	.	ASSYSTGVDEQY
TRBV19	TRBJ2-7	many	.	ASSIGTVPYEQY
TRBV2	TRBJ1-6	many	.	ASTLTGSARSPLH
TRBV12-3/TRBV12-4	TRBJ1-1	many	.	ASATGGPEAF
TRBV20-1	TRBJ1-5	once	.	SARGNHNQPQH
TRBV7-2	TRBJ2-7	many	.	ASSTKSGAPSYEQY
TRBV18	TRBJ2-7	.	.	ASSPPSQSGYEQY
TRBV20-1	TRBJ2-2	many	TRBD2	SARVDGTSLTGELF
TRBV28	TRBJ2-5	.	TRBD2	ASSFESGNPQETQY
TRBV6-5	TRBJ1-2	many	TRBD1	ASSLDRGDGYT
TRBV11-2	TRBJ2-5	.	TRBD1	ASSLGDRRKCQETQY
TRBV20-1	TRBJ2-7	many	.	SARDRDTLYEQY
TRBV18	TRBJ2-7	.	.	ASSLPARAYEQY
TRBV6-2/TRBV6-3	TRBJ2-5	.	TRBD1	ASSYSDRSQETQY
TRBV6-5	TRBJ2-7	many	TRBD2	ASSYLAGGQVVKY
TRBV10-3	TRBJ2-2	many	.	AISAITGELF
TRBV20-1	TRBJ2-7	many	.	SARDIRDSLYEQY
TRBV6-2/TRBV6-3	TRBJ1-2	.	TRBD1	ASSYSHLRQGRRRNYGYT
TRBV12-3/TRBV12-4	TRBJ2-7	once	TRBD2	ASSLERGPYEQY
TRBV18	TRBJ1-1	.	.	ASSINRQAPTEAF
TRBV25-1	TRBJ2-2	many	TRBD2	ASSASHLVAGGPSGELF
TRBV3-1	TRBJ2-7	many	.	ASSPGEDEQY
TRBV6-5	TRBJ1-1	many	TRBD1	ASSYRGPGTEAF
TRBV20-1	TRBJ1-6	.	.	SASWETYSYNSPLH
TRBV12-3/TRBV12-4	TRBJ1-1	.	.	ASSFGGYTEAF
TRBV15	TRBJ2-5	many	.	ATSRDQPGAVKTQY
TRBV7-2	TRBJ1-1	many	TRBD1	ASSWGSGGEAF
TRBV7-8	TRBJ2-7	many	.	ASIGTPRYEQY
TRBV28	TRBJ1-1	.	.	ASAVISENTEAF
TRBV10-1	TRBJ2-5	.	.	ASSPGGGSRETQY
TRBV29-1	TRBJ1-5	.	.	SVTPGGNNQPQH
TRBV28	TRBJ1-2	once	.	ASRWGDYGYT
TRBV2	TRBJ2-7	many	TRBD2	ASSEGWGGYEQY
TRBV11-2	TRBJ2-2	many	TRBD2	ASSLYFGRGLAGGPGTGELF
TRBV7-9	TRBJ2-7	many	.	ASSKVGAATYEQY
TRBV4-3	TRBJ2-5	.	TRBD1	ASSQDLLGQGATQY
TRBV27	TRBJ2-7	many	.	ASSSRGLTGYEQY
TRBV10-3	TRBJ2-7	many	.	AISGLEFYEQY
TRBV27	TRBJ1-5	many	.	ASSLIGPPSNQPQH
TRBV7-9	TRBJ2-7	.	.	ASSLNGFSSYEQY
TRBV6-1	TRBJ1-2	.	TRBD1	ATKTGPNGYT